The 9 T cell receptor beta chains below all came from one sample that was sequenced in a study of blood T cell repertoires in COVID-19. This table comes from immunoSEQ multiplex PCR, and its TCRdb copy is limited to in-frame clones, with some not included. This sample carries 140,000 or so clones, roughly 85% of them seen once, and the ten largest clones take 2.5% to 3%. Sequences were obtained from peripheral blood. All receptors come from a middle-aged man with acute or convalescent COVID-19.

This chain links TRBV14 with TRBJ2-7; D is possibly TRBD1 (6 bases). V was pared by 2 bases and J by 0 bases, with 11 bases between. Germline loops: CDR1 SGHDN, CDR2 FVKESK. CDR3 size: 15 residues. The CDR3 coding sequence is TGTGCCAGCAGCCAAATACAGGGTTTCTCCTACGAGCAGTACTTC. Protein: CASSQIQGFSYEQYF.

The chain links TRBV19 to TRBJ1-5, with D perhaps matching TRBD1 (5 bases). The V end was cut by 7 bases, the J end by 11 bases, with 18 bases between. Germline CDR1 reads LNHDA; CDR2 reads SQIVND (reference sequence). The CDR3 contains 13 residues. The CDR3 coding sequence is TGTGCCAGTATGCCAGGGTCCACCCAGTCCCAGCATTTT. Encoded protein: CASMPGSTQSQHF.

This chain joins TRBV9 and TRBJ1-5; D may be TRBD1 (6 bases). Germline assignment: CDR1 SGDLS and CDR2 YYNGEE. The CDR3 has 16 amino acids. V was clipped by 0 bases and J by 2 bases, with 12 bases between them. CDR3 amino acids: CASSVEGGSRNQPQHF. The CDR3 DNA reads as TGTGCCAGCAGCGTAGAGGGGGGGTCTCGCAATCAGCCCCAGCATTTT.

The CDR3: CASSVTGTGFSYEQYF. CDR3 nucleotides: TGTGCCAGCAGCGTAACCGGGACAGGTTTTTCCTACGAGCAGTACTTC. This sequence joins TRBV5-8 and TRBJ2-7, with 8 bases identical to TRBD1. Germline V gives CDR1 SGHTS, CDR2 YDEGEE. V lost 4 bases to trimming and J lost 1 base; unmatched junction nucleotides: 10. This CDR3 is built from 16 residues.

This clone was counted once. This chain uses TRBV6-1 with TRBJ1-5; D is uncertain. The CDR3 is 13 amino acids. V lost 0 bases to trimming and J lost 8 bases, with 8 bases between them. Germline V gene lookup returns CDR1 MNHNS and CDR2 SASEGT. CDR3: CASSEALLEPQHF. DNA for the CDR3: TGTGCCAGCAGTGAAGCGCTGTTAGAGCCCCAGCATTTT.

The chain combines TRBV27 with TRBJ2-7; 7 bases fit TRBD1. The CDR3 contains 14 residues. V lost 7 bases to trimming and J lost 0 bases; unmatched junction nucleotides: 6. The V gene's germline CDR1 is MNHEY and CDR2 SMNVEV (reference sequence). This chain's CDR3 is CASKFDRDSYEQYF. DNA of the CDR3: TGTGCCAGCAAATTTGACAGGGACTCCTACGAGCAGTACTTC.

The chain carries TRBV2 and TRBJ2-7, with TRBD2 as a possible D gene (5 bases). In germline, CDR1 is SNHLY, CDR2 FYNNEI. This CDR3 spans 14 amino acids. Trimming took 6 bases from V and 6 from J, leaving 18 bases between them. Here the CDR3 DNA reads TGTGCCAGCAGAGCAATCACTAGTTTGGGCGAGCAGTACTTC. Its protein is CASRAITSLGEQYF.

As concerns this clone: In the same sample, other DNA sequences code for this CDR3. The chain combines TRBV29-1 with TRBJ1-1; 7 bases are shared with TRBD1. V lost 1 base and J lost 3; bases outside the gene matches: 2. In germline, CDR1 is SQVTM, CDR2 ANQGSEA. CDR3 size: 13 residues. The CDR3: CSVEGQGDTEAFF. The CDR3 coding sequence is TGCAGCGTTGAAGGGCAGGGGGACACTGAAGCTTTCTTT. The full variable domain, completed using reference TRBV29-1 and TRBJ1-1, is SAVISQKPSRDICQRGTSLTIQCQVDSQVTMMFWYRQQPGQSLTLIATANQGSEATYESGFVIDKFPISRPNLTFSTLTVSNMSPEDSSIYLCSVEGQGDTEAFFGQGTRLTVV.

This clone has only a few counts. This chain links TRBV4-1 with TRBJ1-2, with TRBD1 as a possible D gene (6 bases). The germline CDR1 and CDR2 sequences are MGHRA and YSYEKL. V lost 2 bases, J lost 7 bases, and 23 bases lay in between. This CDR3 spans 17 amino acids. As DNA, the CDR3 is TGCGCCAGCAGCCAATATCGCCGGGACAACCCTTCCTCTGGCTACACCTTC. Translating gives CASSQYRRDNPSSGYTF.